This T cell receptor (beta chain) was identified in a study of cytomegalovirus exposure and HLA in healthy donors (dated by TCRdb to 2016 to 2017). Regarding the complete study: An earlier analysis of roughly 630 of the donors reported about 290 Gb of sequence data and 100 million to 140 million unique TCR beta sequences from some 180 million T cells. About 310 gigabases of sequencing data and approximately 93 million unique TCR sequences were included in an early release covering over 600 HLA-typed donors. Among the approximately 420 genotyped donors, approximately 81% belonged to the genetic ancestry cluster associated with self-reported Caucasian donors. The study aimed to test whether cataloging public T cell receptors could reveal signatures of past pathogen exposure. Using immunosequencing, the study profiled T cell repertoires from 666 subjects and related those repertoires to cytomegalovirus serostatus. In addition to the first cohort of approximately 650 subjects, a separate validation cohort of approximately 120 different subjects was used. The study combined high-throughput TCR immunosequencing, statistical association of individual TCRs with disease status, and machine learning to predict cytomegalovirus infection status. A later analysis re-examined previously published TCR beta repertoires from more than 550 donors and added high-resolution HLA genotyping to investigate patterns of TCR occurrence. Rather than drawing on any new phenotypic data, the later analysis identified candidate immune exposures from TCR beta sequences and the way those sequences occurred across donors. In an earlier analysis of roughly 580 of the donors, high-throughput TCR beta sequencing was used to judge whether each TCR beta V gene segment behaved as functional or pseudogenic. Donor age, sex, ethnicity and CMV serostatus were compiled together with the repertoire data. A later genetic analysis took genome-wide SNP genotypes for about 55% of the 666 donors and used that subset as a discovery cohort. All discovery cohort repertoires had been generated using a single sequencing platform. HLA typing included class I and class II loci at four-digit resolution. Typing coverage differed by locus: A, B, C, DRB1 and DQB1 were typed in roughly 620-630 donors, DQA1 in about 560, DPA1 in 600 to 610, and DPB1 in about 450. Because of strong linkage in the cohort, five DR-DQ haplotypes were treated as single units for association and clustering. Across roughly 420 genotyped donors of the cohort, an average of about 200,000 unique TCR beta nucleotide sequences per donor were sequenced, and approximately 17% of those sequences were non-productive.

What the study reported, not specific to this receptor: Only TCR beta chains were sequenced in this cohort, and the absence of alpha or paired-chain data limited detectable features. In a later analysis, most CMV-associated TCR beta chains were found to appear HLA-restricted, with HLA associations seemingly driven largely by CMV exposure. The classifier was reported to diagnose cytomegalovirus status with high specificity and sensitivity in both the original cohort and the validation cohort. A later analysis associated roughly 17,000 TCR beta sequences with specific HLA alleles at a false discovery rate of 0.05. An earlier analysis of approximately 500 of the donors showed that most TCR beta V segments appeared in productive rearrangements either about 87% or about 30% of the time, which broadly matched IMGT annotations. While some public TCRs were present in many individuals, most TCR sequences turned up only very rarely across donors. Because some donors lacked HLA typing at each locus, the association tests relied only on the typed subset. The only immune exposure information available for the cohort was CMV serostatus. In a later analysis, TCR association rates were found to vary across HLA loci, with the most associated TCRs seen for DRB1 alleles and the fewest for HLA-C alleles. In the study, roughly 160 TCR beta chains were listed as associated with cytomegalovirus. Because counts were too low, around 17 rarely observed V segments, including chromosome 9 orphons, were left out of the earlier analysis of some 640 of the donors. Some IMGT-functional V segments, including TRBV6-2 and TRBV6-3, could not be told apart with the 87-base-pair reads, so those segments were excluded. Correlated functional status among segregating V segments might reflect linkage disequilibrium, but an unknown experimental factor could not be ruled out. Compared with the roughly 720-donor mean, donors in an Asian-associated ancestry cluster had fewer N-insertions in productive TCRs, according to a later genetic analysis. In a later analysis, several top co-occurrence clusters were reported to appear linked to parvovirus B19, influenza, CMV and Epstein-Barr virus. Sequencing depth was assumed to be roughly uniform across donors in the presence/absence analyses, though that assumption may not hold. A group of highly shared sequence variants was considered likely to be a technical artifact of the sequencing pipeline. In a later genetic analysis, a missense DCLRE1C variant was associated with V-gene and J-gene trimming of TCR beta chains, and the association was replicated in an independent cohort. Three of the identified cytomegalovirus-associated TCR beta chains were confirmed in vitro to be specific for cytomegalovirus antigens. Assigning TCR associations to individual alleles was difficult when HLA alleles, especially DR and DQ, strongly co-occurred. The authors suggested that the approach could potentially be generalized to other disease states and immunological phenotypes. A further reported finding was that TCR beta sequences accurately predicted the HLA-A and HLA-B alleles for most subjects in the first cohort. In a later analysis, HLA-associated TCR beta chains showed more clonal expansion and lower generation probabilities than non-associated chains that were equally common.

In regard to this clone: There is no known antigen for this receptor. Base qualities are not at hand, and no much larger clone is one base apart.

The germline V gene (reference sequence) supplies CDR1 LNHNV and CDR2 YYDKDF. V loses 0 bases of germline sequence and J loses 5 bases, and the interval between the two ends is 14 bases. Counted from cysteine to phenylalanine, this CDR3 has 16 amino acids. The read is trimmed to its CDR3 DNA, 48 bases read in frame from base 1. In total, approximately 690 healthy bone marrow donors made up the cohort. All cohort members were sampled while nominally healthy, although unrecorded immune exposures were likely present. The donor was CMV seronegative and was included in the group of 352 seronegative cohort members. Every donor gave a peripheral blood sample, and the peripheral blood mononuclear cells from that sample were used for TCR beta sequencing. The Qiagen DNeasy Blood Extraction Kit was used to extract genomic DNA from the blood cell samples. Library creation used the immunoSEQ multiplex PCR assay. For the multiplex PCR, a mixture combining 60 forward primers for TCR Vbeta segments and 13 reverse primers for TCR Jbeta segments was used. The CDR3 region of rearranged TCR beta genes was amplified from genomic DNA with a multiplex PCR assay. The Illumina HiSeq System was used to sequence the amplified TCR beta libraries as 87-base-pair reads. For the original study's pipeline: In a later analysis, some 80 million unique TCR beta chains were counted across the approximately 640 repertoires, and roughly 11 million of these chains were shared by at least two donors. Raw reads were error-corrected and collapsed into unique sequences by a nearest-neighbor algorithm in which closely related sequences were merged to remove PCR and sequencing errors. V, D and J gene segments were assigned by aligning CDR3 sequences to IMGT reference sequences. For a sequence to be retained, a match of at least six nucleotides was required to both a V gene segment and a J gene segment. Rearrangements were called productive when the CDR3 lacked stop codons and stayed in frame with V and J; all others were non-productive. CDR3 was defined according to IMGT convention as the region running from the second conserved V-encoded cysteine to the conserved J-encoded phenylalanine. The earlier analysis of about 610 of the donors excluded sequences that lacked an unambiguous match to a single V gene segment. In an earlier analysis of some 590 of the donors, a V segment was called functional when productive rearrangements were above 56.7%, and segregating when the standard deviation between donors exceeded 5%. A statistical classification framework was developed to diagnose cytomegalovirus status using the catalog of TCR beta chain sequences. V and J gene assignment, in a later analysis, came from comparing TCR nucleotide sequences with IMGT/GENE-DB human TR gene sequences. The TCRdist pipeline was used in a later analysis to assign CDR3 sequences and most-parsimonious VDJ recombination scenarios. In a later analysis, each TCR beta chain was defined by its CDR3 amino acid sequence together with its V-gene family, and reads lacking a unique V-gene family were excluded. A later analysis removed 600 or so highly shared, low-generation-probability nucleotide sequences to deal with suspected cross-contamination and a sequencing artifact. In a later analysis, a clonal expansion index for each public chain was calculated from normalized within-repertoire ranks of inferred template counts. A later analysis computed generation probabilities with a VDJ recombination model fitted to out-of-frame rearrangements, and checked the results against IGoR. In a later analysis, hypergeometric tests were used to score TCR-TCR, TCR-HLA and TCR-CMV co-occurrence, with a repertoire-size bias correction applied to TCR pairs. False discovery rates were estimated in a later analysis by permuting HLA or CMV assignments 20 times. In a later analysis, co-occurring TCRs were grouped using DBSCAN, and TCRdist sequence similarity was added for clustering within HLA-allele-positive subsets. Co-occurrence clustering excluded repertoires with fewer than 30,000 or more than 120,000 public chains, plus five with anomalous nucleotide sharing. The immuneACCESS repertoire file appears here via TCRdb, limited to in-frame rearrangements. These files lack a portion of the clones; in checked studies, under half of the deficit traces to unresolved V genes, and the cause of the others is not known. V and J calls and clone size follow that table, whereas D and trimming were derived from the DNA. The sample has about 160,000 clones on record, 80% of them singletons. The ten top clones hold approximately 1.3% of the sample.

This TCR derives from a young man in good health and CMV-seronegative. The sequence is built from TRBV15 and TRBJ1-5; the D gene cannot be named for sure. Sequenced: PBMCs. The CDR3 protein sequence reads: CATSRDLGQPDQPQHF. The DNA reads as follows: TGTGCCACCAGCAGAGATCTAGGCCAGCCGGATCAGCCCCAGCATTTT.